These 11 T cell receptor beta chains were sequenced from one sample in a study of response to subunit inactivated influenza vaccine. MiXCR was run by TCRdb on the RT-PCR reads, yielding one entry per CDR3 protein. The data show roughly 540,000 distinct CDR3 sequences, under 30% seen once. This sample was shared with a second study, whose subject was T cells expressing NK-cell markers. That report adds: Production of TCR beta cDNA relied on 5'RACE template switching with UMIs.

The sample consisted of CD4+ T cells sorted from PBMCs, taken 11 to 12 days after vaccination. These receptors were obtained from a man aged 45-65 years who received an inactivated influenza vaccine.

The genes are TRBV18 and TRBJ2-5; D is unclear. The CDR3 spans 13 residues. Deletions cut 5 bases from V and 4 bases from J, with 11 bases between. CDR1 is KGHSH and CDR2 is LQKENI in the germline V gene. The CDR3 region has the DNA TGTGCCAGCTCAAAAAACGGGCTAGAGACCCAGTACTTC. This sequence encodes CASSKNGLETQYF.

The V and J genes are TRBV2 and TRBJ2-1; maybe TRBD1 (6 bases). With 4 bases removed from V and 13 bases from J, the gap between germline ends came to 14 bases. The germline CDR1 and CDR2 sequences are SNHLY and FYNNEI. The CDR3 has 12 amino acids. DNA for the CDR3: TGTGCCAGCAGTGTCTCGGACAGAAATCAGTTCTTC. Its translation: CASSVSDRNQFF.

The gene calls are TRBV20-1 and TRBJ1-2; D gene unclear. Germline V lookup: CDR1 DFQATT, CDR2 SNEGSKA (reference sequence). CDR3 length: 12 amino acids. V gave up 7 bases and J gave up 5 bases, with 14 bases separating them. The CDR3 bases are TGCAGTGAGACACCCGATCAATATGGCTACACCTTC. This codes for CSETPDQYGYTF.

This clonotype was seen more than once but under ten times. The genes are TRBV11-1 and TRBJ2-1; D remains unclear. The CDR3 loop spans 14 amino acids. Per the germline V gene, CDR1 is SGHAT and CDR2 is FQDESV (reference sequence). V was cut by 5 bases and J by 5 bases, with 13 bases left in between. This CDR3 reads CASSVGEVDNEQFF. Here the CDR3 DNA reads TGTGCCAGCAGCGTCGGAGAAGTCGACAATGAGCAGTTCTTC.

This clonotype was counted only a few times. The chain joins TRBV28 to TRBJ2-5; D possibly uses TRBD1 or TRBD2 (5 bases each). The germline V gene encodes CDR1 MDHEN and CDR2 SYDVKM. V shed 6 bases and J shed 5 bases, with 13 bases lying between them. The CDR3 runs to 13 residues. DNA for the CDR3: TGTGCCAGCAGCCACGGGACCCGGGAGACCCAGTACTTC. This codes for CASSHGTRETQYF.

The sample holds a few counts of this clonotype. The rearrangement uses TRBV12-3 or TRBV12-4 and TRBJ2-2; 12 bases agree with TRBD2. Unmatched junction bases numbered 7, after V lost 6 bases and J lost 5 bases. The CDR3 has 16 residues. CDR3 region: CASSTTSGRRTGELFF. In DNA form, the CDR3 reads TGTGCCAGCAGCACCACTAGCGGGAGGCGGACCGGGGAGCTGTTTTTT.

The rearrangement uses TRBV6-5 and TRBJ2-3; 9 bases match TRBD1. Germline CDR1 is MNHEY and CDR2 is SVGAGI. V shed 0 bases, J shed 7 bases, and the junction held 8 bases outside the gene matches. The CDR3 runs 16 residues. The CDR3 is CASSYSSGTGPNTQYF. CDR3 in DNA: TGTGCCAGCAGTTACTCGTCTGGGACAGGGCCAAATACGCAGTATTTT.

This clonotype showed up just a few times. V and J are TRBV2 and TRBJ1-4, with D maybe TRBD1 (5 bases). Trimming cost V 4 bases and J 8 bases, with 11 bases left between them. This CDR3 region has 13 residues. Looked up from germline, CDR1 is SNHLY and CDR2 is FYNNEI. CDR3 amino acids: CASSAQGREKLFF. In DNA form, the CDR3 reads TGTGCCAGCAGTGCTCAGGGAAGGGAAAAACTGTTTTTT.

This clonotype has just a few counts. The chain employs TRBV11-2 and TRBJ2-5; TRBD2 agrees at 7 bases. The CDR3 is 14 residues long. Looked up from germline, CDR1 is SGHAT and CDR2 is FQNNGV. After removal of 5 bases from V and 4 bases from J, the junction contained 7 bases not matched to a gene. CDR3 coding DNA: TGTGCCAGCAGCCGCGGGAGATCGGGAGAGACCCAGTACTTC. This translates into CASSRGRSGETQYF.

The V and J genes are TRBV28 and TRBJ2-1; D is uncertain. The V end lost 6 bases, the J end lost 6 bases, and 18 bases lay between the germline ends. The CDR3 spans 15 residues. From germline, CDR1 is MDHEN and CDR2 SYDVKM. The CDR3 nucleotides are TGTGCCAGCAGCCCCGCCTGGAAGCTGGTCAATGAGCAGTTCTTC. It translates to CASSPAWKLVNEQFF.

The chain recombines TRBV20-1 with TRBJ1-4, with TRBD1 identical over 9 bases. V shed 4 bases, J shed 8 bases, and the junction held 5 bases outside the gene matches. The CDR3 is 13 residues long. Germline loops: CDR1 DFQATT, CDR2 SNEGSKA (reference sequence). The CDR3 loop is CSATQGAGEKLFF. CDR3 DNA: TGCAGTGCTACACAGGGGGCAGGGGAAAAACTGTTTTTT.